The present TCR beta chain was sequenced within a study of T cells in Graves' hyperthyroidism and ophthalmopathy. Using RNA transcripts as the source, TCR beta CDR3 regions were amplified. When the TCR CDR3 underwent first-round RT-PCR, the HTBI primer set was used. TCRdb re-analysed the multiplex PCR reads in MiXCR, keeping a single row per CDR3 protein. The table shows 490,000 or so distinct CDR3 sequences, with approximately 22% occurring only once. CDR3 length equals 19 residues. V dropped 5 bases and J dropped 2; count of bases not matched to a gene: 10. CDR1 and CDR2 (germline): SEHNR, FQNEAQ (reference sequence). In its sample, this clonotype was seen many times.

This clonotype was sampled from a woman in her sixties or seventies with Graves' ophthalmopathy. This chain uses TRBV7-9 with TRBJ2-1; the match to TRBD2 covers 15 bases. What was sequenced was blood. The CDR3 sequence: CASSPQWTSGRAAYNEQFF. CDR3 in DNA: TGTGCCAGCAGCCCCCAGTGGACTAGCGGGAGGGCCGCCTACAATGAGCAGTTCTTC.